This TCR beta chain was sequenced in a study of blood T cells in healthy people across ages. V shed 7 bases and J shed 8 bases, with 14 bases lying between them. The CDR3 covers 12 residues. Germline loops: CDR1 SEHNR, CDR2 FQNEAQ (reference sequence). Ten milliliters of peripheral blood were drawn from each donor. Then a second PCR, running about 6 to 11 cycles, was carried out with a sample-barcoded 5' primer and a J-beta primer mix. In TCRdb, the 5' RACE reads were re-called with MiXCR into one record per CDR3 protein. The sample carries 600,000 to 800,000 distinct CDR3 sequences, 20% to 25% recorded once. In this sample, this clonotype turned up a few times.

V usage is TRBV7-9 and J usage is TRBJ1-2; possibly TRBD1 for D (5 bases). The origin of this receptor is a man aged 70-80 years in good health. The source material was blood. CDR3 loop: CASTYPRTGYTF. The CDR3 DNA sequence: TGTGCCAGCACCTACCCCCGGACAGGCTACACCTTC. Full variable domain (remainder filled in from reference TRBV7-9 and TRBJ1-2): DTGVSQNPRHKITKRGQNVTFRCDPISEHNRLYWYRQTLGQGPEFLTYFQNEAQLEKSRLLSDRFSAERPKGSFSTLEIQRTEQGDSAMYLCASTYPRTGYTFGSGTRLTVV.